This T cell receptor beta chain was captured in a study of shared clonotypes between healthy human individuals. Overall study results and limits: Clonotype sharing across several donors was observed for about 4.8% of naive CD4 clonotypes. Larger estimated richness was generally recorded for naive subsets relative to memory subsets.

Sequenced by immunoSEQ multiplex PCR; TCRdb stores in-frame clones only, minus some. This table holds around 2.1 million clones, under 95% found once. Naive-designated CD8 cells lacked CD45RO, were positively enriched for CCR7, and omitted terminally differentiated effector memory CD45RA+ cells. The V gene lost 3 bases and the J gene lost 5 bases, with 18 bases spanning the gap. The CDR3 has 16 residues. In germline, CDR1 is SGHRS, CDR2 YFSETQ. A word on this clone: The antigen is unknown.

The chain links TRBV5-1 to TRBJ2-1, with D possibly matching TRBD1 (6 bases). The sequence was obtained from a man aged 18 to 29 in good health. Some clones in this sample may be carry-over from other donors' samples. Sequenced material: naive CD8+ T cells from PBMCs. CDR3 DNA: TGCGCCAGCAGCTCGAATGGGCCGAGGGGGAACAATGAGCAGTTCTTC. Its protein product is CASSSNGPRGNNEQFF.